Listed here are 23 T cell receptor beta chains from one sample, sequenced in a study of response to subunit inactivated influenza vaccine. TCRdb re-called the RT-PCR reads through MiXCR, storing one row per CDR3 protein. Here the sample spans about 620,000 distinct CDR3 sequences, approximately 11% being singletons. These data were also filed under a second study, of T cells expressing NK-cell markers. This second study notes: Synthesis of TCR beta cDNA relied on 5'RACE template switching carrying UMIs.

Material: PBMCs from blood, obtained on the day of vaccination. The receptors originated from a man aged 50 or older who received an inactivated influenza vaccine.

The chain has TRBV6-2 or TRBV6-3 and TRBJ1-5, with D possibly matching TRBD1 (6 bases). This CDR3 contains 15 residues. The V end was cut by 2 bases, the J end by 2 bases, with 10 bases between. CDR1 MNHEY and CDR2 SVGEGT come from the germline V gene. CDR3 nucleotide sequence: TGTGCCAGCAGTTACCAGGGGCTGGGCAATCAGCCCCAGCATTTT. This encodes CASSYQGLGNQPQHF.

In this sample, this clonotype turned up a few times. The chain uses TRBV11-2 and TRBJ2-1; D call uncertain. The CDR3 loop spans 17 amino acids. CDR1 is SGHAT and CDR2 is FQNNGV in the germline V gene. V was trimmed by 1 base and J by 0 bases, leaving 13 bases between them. CDR3 in amino acids: CASSLVAPLSSYNEQFF. In nucleotides, the CDR3 is TGTGCCAGCAGCTTAGTGGCCCCTTTGAGCTCCTACAATGAGCAGTTCTTC.

This clonotype was seen a handful of times. The chain has TRBV20-1 and TRBJ2-2; 7 nucleotides line up with TRBD1. Germline CDR1 DFQATT, CDR2 SNEGSKA (reference sequence). The CDR3 covers 14 residues. CDR3 in amino acids: CSTRGPLNTGELFF. The CDR3 nucleotides are TGCAGCACAAGGGGGCCCCTGAACACCGGGGAGCTGTTTTTT.

The rearrangement uses TRBV5-1 and TRBJ1-2, with 9 bases identical to TRBD1. V shed 0 bases, J shed 13 bases, and the junction held 10 bases outside the gene matches. CDR1 and CDR2 (germline): SGHRS, YFSETQ. The CDR3 contains 14 residues. CDR3: CASSLVPGQGPGTF. The CDR3 bases are TGCGCCAGCAGCTTGGTCCCGGGACAGGGTCCGGGCACCTTC. Complete variable domain (other parts from reference TRBV5-1 and TRBJ1-2): KAGVTQTPRYLIKTRGQQVTLSCSPISGHRSVSWYQQTPGQGLQFLFEYFSETQRNKGNFPGRFSGRQFSNSRSEMNVSTLELGDSALYLCASSLVPGQGPGTFGSGTRLTVV.

J is TRBJ2-3 and V is TRBV5-1; a possible D gene is TRBD2 (5 bases). The V end lost 0 bases, the J end lost 6 bases, and 11 bases lay between the germline ends. The germline V gene has CDR1 SGHRS and CDR2 YFSETQ. This CDR3 has 14 residues. The CDR3 DNA sequence: TGCGCCAGCAGCTTGGGACTATGGGCTGATACGCAGTATTTT. Amino acids: CASSLGLWADTQYF.

In this sample, this clonotype turned up many times. The chain links TRBV5-1 to TRBJ1-3, with a possible D match to TRBD1 (6 bases). CDR1 SGHRS and CDR2 YFSETQ come from the germline V gene. Deletions cut 6 bases from V and 4 bases from J, with 14 bases between. The CDR3 contains 14 residues. CDR3: CASTPGETGNTIYF. The CDR3 nucleotides read TGCGCCAGCACCCCAGGGGAAACGGGAAACACCATATATTTT.

This clonotype showed up just a few times. The V and J genes are TRBV12-3 or TRBV12-4 and TRBJ1-5; possible D gene TRBD1, 6 bases. The V gene lost 6 bases and the J gene lost 7 bases, with 16 bases spanning the gap. The CDR3 covers 14 residues. The CDR3 protein is CASRGSGRGQPQHF. As DNA, the CDR3 is TGTGCCAGCAGGGGTTCAGGGAGGGGGCAGCCCCAGCATTTT.

DNA of the CDR3: TGTGCCAGCAGTTCGAGGCTGGTGGGGCAGTTCTTC. Amino acid sequence: CASSSRLVGQFF. The chain links TRBV28 to TRBJ2-1; D is unclear. The CDR3 extends over 12 amino acids. Germline values: CDR1 MDHEN, CDR2 SYDVKM. The ends were cut back, 4 bases at V and 12 bases at J, with 13 bases in the middle. Full variable domain (remainder filled in from reference TRBV28 and TRBJ2-1): DVKVTQSSRYLVKRTGEKVFLECVQDMDHENMFWYRQDPGLGLRLIYFSYDVKMKEKGDIPEGYSVSREKKERFSLILESASTNQTSMYLCASSSRLVGQFFGPGTRLTVL.

This chain uses TRBV10-3 with TRBJ2-3; TRBD1 is a possible D gene (6 bases). The CDR3 extends over 14 amino acids. Germline lookup yields CDR1 ENHRY and CDR2 SYGVKD. V dropped 8 bases and J dropped 4 bases, with 16 bases sitting between them. CDR3 nucleotides: TGTGCCATCCGAGGTGGGCAGGGGCCAGATACGCAGTATTTT. This translates into CAIRGGQGPDTQYF.

CDR3 in DNA: TGCAGTGCTAGTACGTGGGGGAAAGAGACCCAGTACTTC. Translating it yields CSASTWGKETQYF. The chain carries TRBV20-1 and TRBJ2-5, with D tentatively TRBD1 or TRBD2 (5 bases each). Trimming left V 3 bases short and J 3 bases short, with 11 bases between. Per germline, CDR1 DFQATT and CDR2 SNEGSKA (reference sequence). The CDR3 runs to 13 residues.

This clonotype has only a few counts. This chain connects TRBV12-3 or TRBV12-4 to TRBJ2-3; D is unclear. V lost 4 bases and J lost 4, with 9 bases in between. This CDR3 is 13 amino acids long. In DNA form, the CDR3 reads TGTGCCAGCAGTTCTCCTTGGGCAGATACGCAGTATTTT. It translates to CASSSPWADTQYF.

V is TRBV4-1 and J is TRBJ2-7; D not certain. The germline V gene encodes CDR1 MGHRA and CDR2 YSYEKL. This CDR3 has 15 amino acids. V lost 2 bases, J lost 7 bases, and 18 bases lay in between. The CDR3 reads CASSQYSYPYVEQYF. The CDR3 DNA reads as TGCGCCAGCAGCCAATACAGTTACCCCTACGTAGAGCAGTACTTC.

J is TRBJ2-7 and V is TRBV15; 7 nucleotides line up with TRBD2. The junction had 8 bases not matched to a gene; V was cut back by 1 base and J by 5 bases. The germline V gene encodes CDR1 LNHNV and CDR2 YYDKDF (reference sequence). The CDR3 consists of 15 residues. In DNA, the CDR3 is TGTGCCACCAGCAGAGGGGGGGGAATAGCCCACGAGCAGTACTTC. It translates to CATSRGGGIAHEQYF.

This clonotype has only a few counts. The CDR3 coding sequence is TGTGCCAGCAGGAAAACAGGGGGCAAGGGGCAGCCCCAGCATTTT. Translation gives CASRKTGGKGQPQHF. This chain connects TRBV6-2 or TRBV6-3 to TRBJ1-5, with 9 bases fitting TRBD1. J gave up 7 bases and V 6 bases, and 10 bases lay outside the gene matches. This CDR3 is built from 15 residues. CDR1 is MNHEY, CDR2 SVGEGT, per germline.

In its sample, this clonotype was seen many times. The chain is built from TRBV5-1 and TRBJ2-7, with 8 nucleotides matching TRBD1. V lost 0 bases, J lost 3 bases, and 8 bases stayed unmatched. CDR1 SGHRS and CDR2 YFSETQ come from the germline V gene. This CDR3 has 16 residues. This chain's CDR3 is CASSLATDRAHYEQYF. CDR3 DNA sequence: TGCGCCAGCAGCTTGGCCACGGACAGGGCGCACTACGAGCAGTACTTC.

This clonotype has at least ten counts. The rearrangement joins TRBV11-2 to TRBJ2-3, with 7 bases that match TRBD2. Germline V gene data show CDR1 as SGHAT and CDR2 as FQNNGV. V was clipped by 5 bases and J by 3 bases; unmatched bases: 8. CDR3 length: 15 residues. CDR3 in amino acids: CASSPTRGETDTQYF. CDR3 nucleotides: TGTGCCAGCAGCCCCACCCGGGGGGAGACAGATACGCAGTATTTT.

The sample holds a few counts of this clonotype. The chain recombines TRBV20-1 with TRBJ2-1; TRBD2 might be the D (5 bases). V lost 3 bases to trimming and J lost 2 bases, with 11 bases between them. The CDR3 contains 14 residues. Germline V gene lookup returns CDR1 DFQATT and CDR2 SNEGSKA (reference sequence). CDR3 DNA: TGCAGTGCTAGGGTAGCGATTACCTACAATGAGCAGTTCTTC. Protein product: CSARVAITYNEQFF.

V and J are TRBV20-1 and TRBJ1-5; 12 nucleotides match TRBD1. Unmatched junction bases numbered 1, after V lost 0 bases and J lost 7 bases. The CDR3 runs to 14 residues. The germline gives CDR1 DFQATT, CDR2 SNEGSKA (reference sequence). The CDR3 reads CSAREGQGAQPQHF. DNA for the CDR3: TGCAGTGCTAGAGAGGGACAGGGGGCCCAGCCCCAGCATTTT.

This clonotype was counted a few times. V and J are TRBV27 and TRBJ1-4; D is uncertain. Trimming pared 3 bases from V and 4 bases from J, leaving 18 bases between. The CDR3 loop spans 17 amino acids. Per germline, CDR1 MNHEY and CDR2 SMNVEV (reference sequence). In DNA form, the CDR3 reads TGTGCCAGCAGTTTGTACCATCGGGGTGGCTATAATGAAAAACTGTTTTTT. Protein sequence: CASSLYHRGGYNEKLFF. Full variable domain (outside the CDR3, taken from reference TRBV27 and TRBJ1-4): EAQVTQNPRYLITVTGKKLTVTCSQNMNHEYMSWYRQDPGLGLRQIYYSMNVEVTDKGDVPEGYKVSRKEKRNFPLILESPSPNQTSLYFCASSLYHRGGYNEKLFFGSGTQLSVL.

This clonotype was observed a handful of times. The V and J genes are TRBV29-1 and TRBJ2-1; 8 bases match TRBD1. The CDR3 runs to 17 residues. Germline V gene sequence: CDR1 SQVTM, CDR2 ANQGSEA. V was clipped by 6 bases and J by 8 bases; unmatched bases: 21. This CDR3 reads CSVAGGAGQGILDEQFF. For the CDR3, the DNA is TGCAGCGTCGCCGGCGGCGCTGGACAGGGAATTTTGGATGAGCAGTTCTTC.

In this sample, this clonotype turned up a few times. This sequence joins TRBV12-3 or TRBV12-4 and TRBJ2-7; possibly TRBD1 for D (5 bases). This CDR3 is built from 13 residues. Trimming removed 6 bases from V and 2 bases from J, with 11 bases in between. As DNA, the CDR3 is TGTGCCAGCAGCCGTCGGACAACCTACGAGCAGTACTTC. Translated: CASSRRTTYEQYF.

The V call is TRBV7-8, the J call TRBJ2-3, with D perhaps matching TRBD1 (5 bases). CDR1 SGHVS and CDR2 FQNEAQ come from the germline V gene. This CDR3 has 15 residues. V was clipped by 4 bases and J by 4 bases, with 15 bases between them. This CDR3 is CASSSPTVGADTQYF. The CDR3 DNA follows: TGTGCCAGCAGCTCACCGACAGTTGGGGCAGATACGCAGTATTTT.

The genes are TRBV3-1 and TRBJ2-2, with a tentative D call TRBD1 (6 bases). The V gene lost 3 bases and the J gene lost 3 bases, with 17 bases spanning the gap. Germline loops: CDR1 LGHDT, CDR2 YNNKEL (reference sequence). The CDR3 totals 17 residues. DNA of the CDR3: TGTGCCAGCAGCCAGGCAAGACAGGCGCCTTACACCGGGGAGCTGTTTTTT. Its protein product is CASSQARQAPYTGELFF.